This T cell receptor (beta chain) was sequenced for a study of neoadjuvant nivolumab and ipilimumab in lung cancer. Some clones are missing from TCRdb's copy, which holds only in-frame ones; the method was immunoSEQ multiplex PCR. The data contain 20,000 to 25,000 clones, 82% of them singletons. Per the germline V gene, CDR1 is GTSNPN and CDR2 is SVGIG (reference sequence). V was clipped by 0 bases and J by 5 bases, with 17 bases between them. The CDR3 has 16 residues. This TCR was sampled from an adult with non-small cell lung cancer. The J gene is TRBJ2-1, the V gene TRBV30; D is uncertain. Sequenced material: peripheral blood, taken before neoadjuvant nivolumab, alone or with ipilimumab. CDR3 protein: CAWSVTIRTWNNEQFF. As DNA, the CDR3 is TGTGCCTGGAGTGTAACGATAAGAACGTGGAACAATGAGCAGTTCTTC.